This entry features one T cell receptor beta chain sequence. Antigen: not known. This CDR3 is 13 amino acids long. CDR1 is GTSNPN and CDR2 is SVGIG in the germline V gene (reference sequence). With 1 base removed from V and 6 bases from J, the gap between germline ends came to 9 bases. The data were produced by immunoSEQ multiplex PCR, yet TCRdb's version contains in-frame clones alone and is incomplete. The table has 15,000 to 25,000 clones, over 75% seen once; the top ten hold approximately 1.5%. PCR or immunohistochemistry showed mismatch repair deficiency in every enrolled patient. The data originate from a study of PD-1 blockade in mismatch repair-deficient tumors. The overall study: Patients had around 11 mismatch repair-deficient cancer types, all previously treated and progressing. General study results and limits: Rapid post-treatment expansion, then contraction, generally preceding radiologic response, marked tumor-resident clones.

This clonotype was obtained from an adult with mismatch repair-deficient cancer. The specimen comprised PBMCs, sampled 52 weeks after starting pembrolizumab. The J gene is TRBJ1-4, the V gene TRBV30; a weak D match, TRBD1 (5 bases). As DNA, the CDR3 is TGTGCCTGGAGTGCAGGGATTTATGAAAAACTGTTTTTT. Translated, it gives CAWSAGIYEKLFF.